This entry describes one TCR beta chain. Its cognate antigen is unknown. The sample belongs to a study of OX40 agonist ivuxolimab in advanced cancers. Whole-study context: Patients received ivuxolimab, an agonistic anti-OX40 (CD134) antibody. Three dose-escalation patients had partial responses: one with hepatocellular carcinoma and two with cutaneous melanoma. Study results and limitations: Partial responders treated at 0.1-3.0 mg/kg exhibited clonal expansion among the lowest measured. CD4+ T cells averaged fewer expanded clones than CD8+ T cells.

The germline V gene encodes CDR1 WSHSY and CDR2 SAAADI. Trimming cost V 6 bases and J 2 bases, with 17 bases left between them. This CDR3 is built from 15 residues. The method was immunoSEQ multiplex PCR; TCRdb's version includes in-frame clones alone and lacks a portion of them. This table has roughly 83,000 clones, roughly nine tenths appearing once. The sequence was obtained from an adult with an advanced solid tumor such as melanoma, head and neck, liver or kidney cancer. The sample here was CD4+ or CD8+ T cells sorted from blood, taken in a trial of the OX40 agonist ivuxolimab. The gene calls are TRBV10-2 and TRBJ2-7, with D possibly being TRBD2 (5 bases). Here the CDR3 reads CASRDTSGPTYEQYV. The CDR3 coding sequence is TGCGCCAGCAGGGATACGAGCGGACCAACCTACGAGCAGTACGTC.